These 27 T cell receptor beta chains came from one sample sequenced in a study of T cell clonality in common variable immunodeficiency. The data were produced by immunoSEQ multiplex PCR, yet TCRdb's version contains in-frame clones alone and is incomplete. Found here are about 33,000 clones, no singletons; the ten largest cover 3.5% to 5.5%. Sequences were obtained from peripheral blood mononuclear cells. These receptors originate from a person between 18 and 75 years old in good health.

This clone was seen repeatedly, ten times or more. The read falls 3 residues short of the CDR3 end, and the missing part is taken from the germline J gene. Other DNA sequences in the same sample also yield this CDR3. V gene TRBV18 combines with J gene TRBJ2-7, with TRBD1 identical over 7 bases. Germline assignment: CDR1 KGHSH and CDR2 LQKENI. The CDR3 runs to 14 residues. Germline trimming cut 3 bases from V and 3 bases from J; bases unmatched to any gene: 5. This CDR3 reads CASSPPGQNYEQYF. The sequenced part of the CDR3 DNA is TGTGCCAGCTCACCCCCGGGACAGAACTACGAG.

Ten or more counts support this clone. The CDR3 DNA, read in part, is TGTGCCAGCAGTGAAGGGGCACGGCCTGAA. Translated, it gives CASSEGARPE. The complete CDR3 sequence is CASSEGARPEAFF. This rearrangement joins TRBV6-1 to TRBJ1-1, with no clear D. The read terminates 3 residues ahead of where the CDR3 ends, so the germline J gene completes it. CDR1 is MNHNS, CDR2 SASEGT, per germline. The germline V and J ends were trimmed by 1 base and 6 bases, with 9 bases remaining between them. The CDR3 extends over 13 amino acids.

This clone was seen many times. The observed sequence ends 3 residues before the CDR3 terminus, with the missing tail filled in from the germline J gene. The chain carries TRBV7-9 and TRBJ1-4; the D gene is possibly TRBD1 (5 bases). Trimming left V 4 bases short and J 0 bases short, with 9 bases between. Germline loops: CDR1 SEHNR, CDR2 FQNEAQ (reference sequence). The CDR3 totals 15 residues. Incomplete CDR3 DNA: TGTGCCAGCAGCTGGGGCCGGGCAACTAATGAAAAA. The encoded protein is CASSWGRATNEK. The full CDR3 protein is CASSWGRATNEKLFF.

At least ten counts were recorded for this clone. The CDR3 extends 3 residues past the end of the read, so its final part is completed from the germline J gene. This chain links TRBV30 with TRBJ2-3, with a possible D match to TRBD2 (5 bases). CDR1 and CDR2 from the germline V gene are GTSNPN and SVGIG (reference sequence). The germline V and J ends were trimmed by 0 bases and 1 base, with 11 bases remaining between them. The CDR3 is 15 amino acids. The CDR3 protein is CAWSVGSSGTDTQYF. CDR3 bases read: TGTGCCTGGAGTGTTGGTAGTAGCGGCACAGATACG.

This clone occurred many times. CDR3 DNA, as far as it was read: TGCGCCAGCAGCTCCTTAGCGGGGGATTGGGAGACC. Its protein product is CASSSLAGDWET. The CDR3 reads in full as CASSSLAGDWETQYF. The chain recombines TRBV5-1 with TRBJ2-5; the match to TRBD2 covers 9 bases. The read halts 3 residues ahead of the CDR3 end, with the missing end drawn from the germline J gene. V was clipped by 3 bases and J by 5 bases; unmatched bases: 8. Germline V gene lookup returns CDR1 SGHRS and CDR2 YFSETQ. The CDR3 is made up of 15 amino acids.

This clone was found many times. Sequencing ends 3 residues short of the CDR3 end; the germline J gene provides the rest. The rearrangement joins TRBV9 to TRBJ2-5; D is unclear. Looked up from germline, CDR1 is SGDLS and CDR2 is YYNGEE. The CDR3 is 14 amino acids. The germline V and J ends were trimmed by 0 bases and 1 base, with 7 bases remaining between them. CDR3 DNA (partial): TGTGCCAGCAGCGTAGGAGCCCCCCAAGAGACC. Its protein is CASSVGAPQET. The whole CDR3 is CASSVGAPQETQYF.

This clone was found many times. The read finishes 3 residues shy of the CDR3 end, and the germline J gene is used to complete it. The V call is TRBV2, the J call TRBJ1-3; a possible D gene is TRBD1 (6 bases). Germline lookup yields CDR1 SNHLY and CDR2 FYNNEI. The CDR3 has 12 residues. The germline V and J ends were trimmed by 8 bases and 4 bases, with 9 bases remaining between them. The CDR3 sequence: CASGGQGNTIYF. The covered CDR3 bases are TGTGCCAGCGGAGGACAGGGAAACACC.

By sample share, this clone is medium-sized. Read data end 3 residues before the CDR3 end; the end is taken from the germline J gene. The gene calls are TRBV10-3 and TRBJ2-2; TRBD2 aligns across 13 bases. The CDR3 is 16 amino acids. Trimming removed 4 bases from V and 5 bases from J; junction bases left unmatched: 4. Germline lookup yields CDR1 ENHRY and CDR2 SYGVKD. The CDR3 spells CAISATSGRRTGELFF. Partial CDR3 DNA: TGTGCCATCAGTGCGACTAGCGGGAGGAGGACCGGGGAG.

This clone was detected ten times or more. The read finishes 3 residues shy of the CDR3 end, and the germline J gene is used to complete it. This chain connects TRBV6-2 or TRBV6-3 to TRBJ1-1; 7 nucleotides agree with TRBD1. The CDR3 has 17 residues. Trimming cost V 2 bases and J 4 bases; bases outside gene matches: 13. Germline V gives CDR1 MNHEY, CDR2 SVGEGT. The sequenced CDR3 bases are TGTGCCAGCAGTTACCAGGGGGACAGTGCTCTCGGCACTGAA. Protein product: CASSYQGDSALGTE. The complete CDR3 reads CASSYQGDSALGTEAFF.

This clone showed up many times. The CDR3 end lies 3 residues beyond the end of the read and is filled in from the germline J gene. The V gene is TRBV19, the J gene TRBJ1-1, with D perhaps TRBD1 (6 bases). CDR1 is LNHDA, CDR2 SQIVND, per germline (reference sequence). This CDR3 contains 14 residues. V was clipped by 2 bases and J by 1 base, with 8 bases between them. The CDR3 region is CASSISGANTEAFF. The sequenced CDR3 bases are TGTGCCAGTAGTATATCAGGGGCGAACACTGAA.

The sample holds a few counts of this clone. A much larger clone sits a single nucleotide away, making a read error possible. The read ends 3 residues before the CDR3 terminus; that terminus is restored from the germline J gene. The chain couples TRBV7-9 to TRBJ1-4, with a weak D call TRBD1 (6 bases). Germline CDR1 and CDR2: SEHNR and FQNEAQ (reference sequence). The CDR3 sequence is 13 residues long. The CDR3 sequence: CASSFRDTERLFF. The CDR3 DNA, read in part, is TGTGCCAGCAGCTTCCGGGACACCGAAAGA.

This clone has just a few counts. The read finishes 3 residues shy of the CDR3 end, and the germline J gene is used to complete it. The gene calls are TRBV19 and TRBJ1-2; 9 bases align to TRBD1. Germline CDR1 LNHDA, CDR2 SQIVND (reference sequence). Unmatched junction bases numbered 8, after V lost 7 bases and J lost 5 bases. This CDR3 contains 14 residues. Partial CDR3 DNA: TGTGCCAGTACCCCGGGACAGGGTAATTATGGC. This gives the protein CASTPGQGNYG. The entire CDR3 is CASTPGQGNYGYTF. The full variable domain, with the rest looked up from reference TRBV19 and TRBJ1-2, is DGGITQSPKYLFRKEGQNVTLSCEQNLNHDAMYWYRQDPGQGLRLIYYSQIVNDFQKGDIAEGYSVSREKKESFPLTVTSAQKNPTAFYLCASTPGQGNYGYTFGSGTRLTVV.

This clone was picked up a small number of times. At one boundary the junction diverges from the germline segment, which might be a read error. The sequence runs out 3 residues before the end of the CDR3; the remainder is reconstructed from the germline J gene. This rearrangement joins TRBV7-2 to TRBJ2-3, with 9 bases that match TRBD2. Germline CDR1 reads SGHTA; CDR2 reads FQGNSA. The CDR3 has 16 amino acids. Partial CDR3 DNA: TGTGCCAGCAGCTTAGCGAGCGGGAGGAACACAGATGCG. Its translation is CASSLASGRNTDA. The full-length CDR3 reads as CASSLASGRNTDAQYF.

This clone was seen repeatedly, ten times or more. The read falls 3 residues short of the CDR3 end, and the missing part is taken from the germline J gene. The chain uses TRBV7-9 and TRBJ1-1; 7 nucleotides line up with TRBD1. Per the germline V gene, CDR1 is SEHNR and CDR2 is FQNEAQ (reference sequence). The CDR3 has 13 residues. V lost 1 base to trimming and J lost 7 bases; unmatched junction nucleotides: 3. The chain's CDR3 is CASSLGRGNEAFF. The CDR3 DNA, read in part, is TGTGCCAGCAGCTTAGGCAGGGGGAATGAA.

A note on this clone: Read coverage stops 3 residues before the CDR3 terminus; the germline J gene supplies the remainder. The chain uses TRBV20-1 and TRBJ2-1; D gene ambiguous. V lost 5 bases and J lost 4, with 18 bases in between. The CDR3 spans 15 residues. Germline V gives CDR1 DFQATT, CDR2 SNEGSKA (reference sequence). The part of the CDR3 DNA that was read is TGCAGTGCTCCTTACTCCGAGAGCGTGTACAATGAG. Its protein is CSAPYSESVYNE. The entire CDR3 sequence reads CSAPYSESVYNEQFF.

Regarding this clone: The read finishes 3 residues shy of the CDR3 end, and the germline J gene is used to complete it. The chain employs TRBV19 and TRBJ2-2; the D is unclear. The CDR3 contains 15 residues. Per germline, CDR1 LNHDA and CDR2 SQIVND (reference sequence). This CDR3 reads CASSIAIATNEKLFF. The sequenced part of the CDR3 DNA is TGTGCCAGTAGTATAGCGATTGCAACTAATGAAAAG.

As regards this clone: The read ends 3 residues before the CDR3 terminus; that terminus is restored from the germline J gene. This chain uses TRBV5-1 with TRBJ2-4, with 7 bases lining up with TRBD1. Germline V gene sequence: CDR1 SGHRS, CDR2 YFSETQ. There are 14 residues in the CDR3. The CDR3 protein is CASSLQGDNQPQYF. CDR3 DNA (partial): TGCGCCAGCAGCTTGCAGGGGGACAATCAGCCT.

This clone was seen repeatedly, ten times or more. From the germline J gene comes the end of the CDR3, since the read stops 3 residues before it. The rearrangement uses TRBV5-1 and TRBJ2-3, with TRBD2 matching over 8 bases. In germline, CDR1 is SGHRS, CDR2 YFSETQ. The CDR3 runs to 16 residues. Trimming took 0 bases from V and 2 from J; bases not matched to a gene: 5. The sequenced CDR3 bases are TGCGCCAGCAGCTTGGCCCCAGCGGGAGACACAGATACG. It yields the protein CASSLAPAGDTDT. The CDR3 in its entirety is CASSLAPAGDTDTQYF.

This clone was seen repeatedly, ten times or more. The read gets to within 3 residues of the CDR3 end, and the germline J gene fills in the rest. The V gene is TRBV7-6, the J gene TRBJ2-5; TRBD1 matches at 9 bases. Per germline, CDR1 SGHVS and CDR2 FNYEAQ. The V and J ends lost 4 bases and 2 bases, in that order; junction bases with no gene match: 5. The CDR3 totals 15 residues. The CDR3 protein is CASSSPGQGQETQYF. The DNA read from the CDR3 is TGTGCCAGCAGCTCCCCGGGACAGGGACAAGAGACC. Together with reference TRBV7-6 and TRBJ2-5, the CDR3 gives the full variable domain: GAGVSQSPRYKVTKRGQDVALRCDPISGHVSLYWYRQALGQGPEFLTYFNYEAQQDKSGLPNDRFSAERPEGSISTLTIQRTEQRDSAMYRCASSSPGQGQETQYFGPGTRLLVL.

In the case of this clone: The DNA ends 3 residues before the CDR3 does, and the rest of the CDR3 is filled in from the germline J gene. The V gene is TRBV18, the J gene TRBJ1-1, with 10 bases aligning to TRBD1. From germline, CDR1 is KGHSH and CDR2 LQKENI. Germline trimming cut 3 bases from V and 5 bases from J; bases unmatched to any gene: 0. The CDR3 consists of 13 residues. The CDR3 bases that were read are TGTGCCAGCTCACCGGACAGGGGGACTGAA. The encoded protein is CASSPDRGTE. The whole CDR3 region reads CASSPDRGTEAFF.

This clone came up many times. Read data end 3 residues before the CDR3 end; the end is taken from the germline J gene. The chain couples TRBV19 to TRBJ1-1; no reliable D call. V lost 1 base, J lost 5 bases, and 8 bases lay in between. The CDR3 covers 13 residues. Germline V CDR1 and CDR2: LNHDA, SQIVND (reference sequence). Partial CDR3 DNA: TGTGCCAGTAGTATAGGGTGGCGGACTGAA. The encoded protein is CASSIGWRTE. The entire CDR3 is CASSIGWRTEAFF.

This clone was observed a few times. Sequencing ends 3 residues short of the CDR3 end; the germline J gene provides the rest. This sequence joins TRBV2 and TRBJ1-1; no clear D. Trimming stripped 5 bases from V and 4 bases from J, with 11 bases between. The germline gives CDR1 SNHLY, CDR2 FYNNEI. The CDR3 loop spans 13 amino acids. The CDR3: CASSTAPGTEAFF. The sequenced CDR3 bases are TGTGCCAGCAGTACGGCCCCGGGCACTGAA.

This clone was found many times. The read halts 3 residues ahead of the CDR3 end, with the missing end drawn from the germline J gene. The chain has TRBV10-1 and TRBJ2-3; D unresolved. V gave up 8 bases and J gave up 3 bases, with 9 bases separating them. This CDR3 comprises 12 residues. Germline-derived CDR1 and CDR2 are WNHNN and SYGVQD (reference sequence). The part of the CDR3 DNA that was read is TGCGCCAGCTCAGCGTCTACAGATACG. This codes for CASSASTDT. The whole CDR3 protein reads CASSASTDTQYF.

This clone came up many times. The missing CDR3 end, 3 residues past where the read stops, is filled in from the germline J gene. The chain links TRBV2 to TRBJ2-2, with a tentative D call TRBD2 (6 bases). Trimming pared 4 bases from V and 4 bases from J, leaving 16 bases between. The germline V gene has CDR1 SNHLY and CDR2 FYNNEI. The CDR3 contains 16 residues. The CDR3 loop reads CASSGGVSGPTGELFF. CDR3 DNA, as far as it was read: TGTGCCAGCAGTGGGGGGGTGTCAGGTCCCACCGGGGAG.

On this clone: The read finishes 3 residues shy of the CDR3 end, and the germline J gene is used to complete it. J is TRBJ1-1 and V is TRBV30; 8 bases line up with TRBD1. This CDR3 has 11 residues. Germline CDR1 is GTSNPN and CDR2 is SVGIG (reference sequence). The CDR3 DNA, read in part, is TGTGCCTGGAGTGCGGGGACAGGA. It translates to CAWSAGTG. The full CDR3 protein reads CAWSAGTGAFF.

At least ten counts were recorded for this clone. The CDR3 is cut off 3 residues early in the read; its end comes from the germline J gene. J is TRBJ2-3 and V is TRBV5-1; D is possibly TRBD2 (6 bases). There are 14 residues in the CDR3. Trimming stripped 0 bases from V and 5 bases from J, with 10 bases between. Looked up from germline, CDR1 is SGHRS and CDR2 is YFSETQ. CDR3 in amino acids: CASSLERVRDTQYF. The sequenced CDR3 bases are TGCGCCAGCAGCTTGGAGCGGGTCAGAGATACG.

Many counts were recorded for this clone. From the germline J gene comes the end of the CDR3, since the read stops 3 residues before it. The genes are TRBV7-2 and TRBJ2-3; 9 nucleotides agree with TRBD2. This CDR3 comprises 15 residues. Germline CDR1 is SGHTA and CDR2 is FQGNSA. Trimming at V came to 5 bases and at J to 2 bases, leaving 5 bases not matched to a gene. The CDR3 loop reads CASSETSGLTDTQYF. The covered CDR3 bases are TGTGCCAGCAGCGAGACTAGCGGCCTCACAGATACG.